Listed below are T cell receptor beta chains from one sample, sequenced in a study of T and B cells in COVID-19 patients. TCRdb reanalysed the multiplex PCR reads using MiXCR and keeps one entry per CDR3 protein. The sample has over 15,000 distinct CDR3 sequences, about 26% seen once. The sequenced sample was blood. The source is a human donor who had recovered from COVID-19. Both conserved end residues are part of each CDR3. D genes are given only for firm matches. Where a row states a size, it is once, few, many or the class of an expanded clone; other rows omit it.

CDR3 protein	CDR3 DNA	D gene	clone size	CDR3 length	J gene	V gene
CASSLRGAGSGANVLTF	TGTGCCAGCAGTTTAAGGGGGGCAGGGTCTGGGGCCAACGTCCTGACTTTC	-	many	17	TRBJ2-6	TRBV27
CASSYSGEKTEKLFF	TGTGCCAGCAGTTACTCCGGGGAAAAAACGGAAAAACTGTTTTTT	-	many	15	TRBJ1-4	TRBV6-5
CASSELAGATDTQYF	TGTGCCAGCAGTGAACTAGCGGGGGCCACAGATACGCAGTATTTT	TRBD2	few	15	TRBJ2-3	TRBV6-1
CASSLLLPGYTDTQYF	TGTGCCAGCAGCTTGCTCCTCCCTGGTTACACAGATACGCAGTATTTT	-	large	16	TRBJ2-3	TRBV5-6
CASSPRTETGNTIYF	TGTGCCAGCAGCCCCCGGACAGAGACTGGAAACACCATATATTTT	-	-	15	TRBJ1-3	TRBV5-6
CASSAWTGGHEQYF	TGTGCCAGCAGCGCGTGGACAGGGGGCCACGAGCAGTACTTC	TRBD1	few	14	TRBJ2-7	TRBV6-2/TRBV6-3
CASSIFRPGSVAKNIQYF	TGTGCCAGTAGTATTTTTCGACCGGGTTCCGTGGCCAAAAACATTCAGTACTTC	-	many	18	TRBJ2-4	TRBV19
CASSGVALYGYTF	TGTGCCAGCAGTGGTGTGGCTCTATATGGCTACACCTTC	-	-	13	TRBJ1-2	TRBV6-5
CASGTGLGTEAFF	TGTGCCAGTGGGACCGGACTGGGTACTGAAGCTTTCTTT	-	many	13	TRBJ1-1	TRBV19
CASSLMGQGAAGELFF	TGTGCCAGCAGTTTGATGGGACAGGGGGCGGCGGGGGAGCTGTTTTTT	TRBD1	medium-sized	16	TRBJ2-2	TRBV12-3/TRBV12-4
CASRSGTGNTEAFF	TGTGCCAGCAGGTCCGGGACAGGGAACACTGAAGCTTTCTTT	TRBD1	-	14	TRBJ1-1	TRBV7-9
CASNSGNTIYF	TGTGCCAGCAACTCTGGAAACACCATATATTTT	-	few	11	TRBJ1-3	TRBV12-3/TRBV12-4
CASSSSPNQPQHF	TGTGCCAGCAGCTCTTCCCCCAATCAGCCCCAGCATTTT	-	once	13	TRBJ1-5	TRBV7-2
CASSDVGRGAFF	TGTGCCAGCAGTGATGTTGGTCGAGGAGCTTTCTTT	-	few	12	TRBJ1-1	TRBV12-3/TRBV12-4
CASSSVVWGYTF	TGTGCCAGTAGTAGCGTAGTTTGGGGCTACACCTTC	-	many	12	TRBJ1-2	TRBV19
CAISESTGGGAADTQYF	TGTGCCATCAGTGAGTCGACTGGTGGGGGGGCGGCAGATACGCAGTATTTT	-	many	17	TRBJ2-3	TRBV10-3
CAISSGVETQYF	TGTGCCATCTCATCGGGGGTTGAGACCCAGTACTTC	-	once	12	TRBJ2-5	TRBV18
CSAIQGDRNIQYF	TGCAGCGCAATACAGGGGGATAGAAACATTCAGTACTTC	TRBD1	many	13	TRBJ2-4	TRBV29-1
CASSYSGATEAFF	TGTGCCAGCAGTTACTCGGGCGCGACTGAAGCTTTCTTT	-	few	13	TRBJ1-1	TRBV6-5
CSVTSGAYNEQFF	TGCAGCGTTACTAGCGGGGCCTACAATGAGCAGTTCTTC	TRBD2	medium-sized	13	TRBJ2-1	TRBV29-1
CASSTFREQFF	TGTGCCAGCAGTACCTTCCGTGAGCAGTTCTTC	-	medium-sized	11	TRBJ2-1	TRBV27
CASSSPGQGSYTF	TGTGCCAGTAGTTCCCCCGGTCAGGGGAGCTACACCTTC	-	-	13	TRBJ1-2	TRBV19
CASSPLGLGRTYGYTF	TGTGCCAGCTCACCACTAGGGCTGGGCAGGACCTATGGCTACACCTTC	-	-	16	TRBJ1-2	TRBV18
CAAHRSSGGSYTGELFF	TGTGCCGCCCACCGGTCTAGCGGGGGGTCCTACACCGGGGAGCTGTTTTTT	TRBD2	-	17	TRBJ2-2	TRBV28
CASSYFSGDGYTF	TGTGCCAGCAGTTACTTTTCAGGGGATGGCTACACCTTC	-	-	13	TRBJ1-2	TRBV6-5
CATSRGAVEFQETQYF	TGTGCCACCAGCAGAGGGGCGGTAGAATTCCAAGAGACCCAGTACTTC	-	few	16	TRBJ2-5	TRBV15
CASPRTPLGSNQPQHF	TGTGCCAGCCCGAGGACACCTCTGGGGAGCAATCAGCCCCAGCATTTT	-	-	16	TRBJ1-5	TRBV5-4
CASKRGSSNTGELFF	TGTGCCAGTAAAAGAGGCAGCAGTAACACCGGGGAGCTGTTTTTT	-	medium-sized	15	TRBJ2-2	TRBV19
CATSDLSRGEAFF	TGTGCCACCAGTGACCTATCACGGGGTGAAGCTTTCTTT	-	few	13	TRBJ1-1	TRBV24-1
CASSLFAMTRAGHGELFF	TGTGCCAGCAGTTTATTCGCCATGACCAGGGCGGGTCACGGGGAGCTGTTTTTT	-	many	18	TRBJ2-2	TRBV27
CASSNRLGQYF	TGTGCCAGCAGTAACAGGTTGGGGCAGTACTTC	-	medium-sized	11	TRBJ2-7	TRBV6-5
CASSITNLGGNQPQHF	TGTGCCAGTAGTATAACAAACTTAGGGGGCAATCAGCCCCAGCATTTT	-	-	16	TRBJ1-5	TRBV19
CATSDRVQGGYTF	TGTGCCACCAGCGACAGGGTGCAAGGAGGCTACACCTTC	TRBD1	-	13	TRBJ1-2	TRBV24-1
CASSSGLAGGELQETQYF	TGTGCCAGTAGTTCGGGACTAGCGGGGGGCGAATTACAAGAGACCCAGTACTTC	TRBD2	medium-sized	18	TRBJ2-5	TRBV19
CASSLSRVGGYTF	TGTGCCAGCAGTTTATCGAGGGTGGGTGGCTACACCTTC	-	many	13	TRBJ1-2	TRBV27
CSASTGVYTQYF	TGCAGTGCCAGTACGGGGGTCTATACGCAGTATTTT	-	few	12	TRBJ2-3	TRBV20-1
CASSYWVGEDTEAFF	TGTGCCAGCAGTTATTGGGTTGGAGAGGACACTGAAGCTTTCTTT	-	-	15	TRBJ1-1	TRBV6-5
CASSPPQGITEAFF	TGTGCCAGCAGTCCTCCACAGGGGATCACTGAAGCTTTCTTT	TRBD1	-	14	TRBJ1-1	TRBV6-5
CASSELGHLLYGYTF	TGTGCCAGCAGTGAATTGGGACATCTCCTTTATGGCTACACCTTC	-	few	15	TRBJ1-2	TRBV6-1